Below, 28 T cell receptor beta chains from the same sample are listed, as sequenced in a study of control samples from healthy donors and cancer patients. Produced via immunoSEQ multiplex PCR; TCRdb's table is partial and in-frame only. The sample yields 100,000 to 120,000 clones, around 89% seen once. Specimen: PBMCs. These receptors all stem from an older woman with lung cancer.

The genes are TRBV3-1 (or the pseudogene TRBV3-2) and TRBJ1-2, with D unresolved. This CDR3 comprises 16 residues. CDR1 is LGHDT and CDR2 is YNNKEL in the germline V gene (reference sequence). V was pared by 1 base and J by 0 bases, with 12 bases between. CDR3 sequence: CASSQGEREANYGYTF. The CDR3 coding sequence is TGTGCCAGCAGCCAAGGGGAGAGGGAAGCTAACTATGGCTACACCTTC.

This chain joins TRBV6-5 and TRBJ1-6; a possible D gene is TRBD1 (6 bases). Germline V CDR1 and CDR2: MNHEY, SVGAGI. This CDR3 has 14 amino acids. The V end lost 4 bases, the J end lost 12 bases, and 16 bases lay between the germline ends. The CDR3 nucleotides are TGTGCCAGCAGTTCTACAGGGCGGAAGGGACCCCTCCACTTT. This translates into CASSSTGRKGPLHF.

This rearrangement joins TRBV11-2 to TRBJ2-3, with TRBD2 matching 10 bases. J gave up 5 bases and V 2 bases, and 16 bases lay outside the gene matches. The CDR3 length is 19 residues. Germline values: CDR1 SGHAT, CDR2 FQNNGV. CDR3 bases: TGTGCCAGCAGCTTAAAGGCCCGCGGGGCTAGCGGGAGTGTAGATACGCAGTATTTT. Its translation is CASSLKARGASGSVDTQYF.

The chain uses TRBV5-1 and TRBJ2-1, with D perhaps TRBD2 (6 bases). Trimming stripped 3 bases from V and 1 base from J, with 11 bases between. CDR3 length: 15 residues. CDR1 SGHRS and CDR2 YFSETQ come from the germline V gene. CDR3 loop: CASSSVAESYNEQFF. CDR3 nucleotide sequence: TGCGCCAGCAGCTCGGTAGCGGAATCCTACAATGAGCAGTTCTTC.

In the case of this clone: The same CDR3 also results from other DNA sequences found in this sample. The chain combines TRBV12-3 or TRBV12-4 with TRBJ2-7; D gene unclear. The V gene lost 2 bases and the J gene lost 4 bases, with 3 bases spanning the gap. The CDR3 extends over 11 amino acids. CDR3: CASSLNYEQYF. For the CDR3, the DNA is TGTGCCAGCAGTTTAAATTACGAGCAGTACTTC.

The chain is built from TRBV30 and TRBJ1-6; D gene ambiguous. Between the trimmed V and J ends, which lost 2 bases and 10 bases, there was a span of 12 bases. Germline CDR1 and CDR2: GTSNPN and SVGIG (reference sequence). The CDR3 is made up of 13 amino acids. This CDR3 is CAWSREADSPLHF. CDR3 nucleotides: TGTGCCTGGAGTAGGGAGGCGGACTCACCCCTCCACTTT.

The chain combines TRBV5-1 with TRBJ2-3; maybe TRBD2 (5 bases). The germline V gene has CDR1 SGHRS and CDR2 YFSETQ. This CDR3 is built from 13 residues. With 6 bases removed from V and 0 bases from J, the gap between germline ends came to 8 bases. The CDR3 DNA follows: TGCGCCAGCAAAGCGGATAGCACAGATACGCAGTATTTT. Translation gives CASKADSTDTQYF.

The CDR3 loop is CATSRERNSPLHF. DNA for the CDR3: TGTGCCACCAGCAGAGAAAGGAATTCACCCCTCCACTTT. The chain couples TRBV15 to TRBJ1-6; D uncertain. Germline values: CDR1 LNHNV, CDR2 YYDKDF (reference sequence). The CDR3 spans 13 residues. The V end lost 0 bases, the J end lost 7 bases, and 4 bases lay between the germline ends.

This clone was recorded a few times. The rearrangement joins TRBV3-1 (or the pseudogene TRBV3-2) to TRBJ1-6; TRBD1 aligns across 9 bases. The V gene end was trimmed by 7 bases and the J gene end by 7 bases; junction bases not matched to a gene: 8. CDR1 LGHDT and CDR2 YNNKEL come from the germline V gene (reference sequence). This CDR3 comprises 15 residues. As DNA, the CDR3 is TGTGCCAGCACCCCAGGGGGGACAGGGAATTCACCCCTCCACTTT. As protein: CASTPGGTGNSPLHF.

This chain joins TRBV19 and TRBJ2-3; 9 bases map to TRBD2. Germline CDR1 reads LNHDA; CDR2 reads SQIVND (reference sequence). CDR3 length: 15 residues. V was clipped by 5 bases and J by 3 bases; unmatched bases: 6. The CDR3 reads CASSGSGGRTDTQYF. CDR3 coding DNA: TGTGCCAGTAGTGGCAGCGGGGGGCGGACAGATACGCAGTATTTT.

CDR3 protein: CASSVRTSGGYNEQFF. The CDR3 DNA reads as TGTGCCAGTAGTGTACGGACTAGCGGGGGATACAATGAGCAGTTCTTC. The V call is TRBV19, the J call TRBJ2-1; 13 bases are a match to TRBD2. Per the germline V gene, CDR1 is LNHDA and CDR2 is SQIVND (reference sequence). After removal of 5 bases from V and 4 bases from J, the junction contained 5 bases not matched to a gene. The CDR3 loop spans 16 amino acids.

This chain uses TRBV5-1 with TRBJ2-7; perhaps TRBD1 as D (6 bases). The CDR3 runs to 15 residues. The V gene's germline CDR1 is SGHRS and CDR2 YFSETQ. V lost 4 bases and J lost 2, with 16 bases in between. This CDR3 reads CASSPSPGAPYEQYF. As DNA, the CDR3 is TGCGCCAGCAGCCCCAGCCCAGGGGCCCCCTACGAGCAGTACTTC.

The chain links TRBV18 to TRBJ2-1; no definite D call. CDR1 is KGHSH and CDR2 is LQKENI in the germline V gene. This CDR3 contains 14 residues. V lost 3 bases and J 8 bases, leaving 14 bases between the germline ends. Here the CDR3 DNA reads TGTGCCAGCTCACCCCGGACGGGTACATATGAGCAGTTCTTC. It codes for CASSPRTGTYEQFF.

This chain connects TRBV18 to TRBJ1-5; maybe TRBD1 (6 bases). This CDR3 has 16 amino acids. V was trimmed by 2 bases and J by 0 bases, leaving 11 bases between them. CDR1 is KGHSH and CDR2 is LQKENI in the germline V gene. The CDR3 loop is CASSPFRDNSNQPQHF. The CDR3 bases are TGTGCCAGCTCACCATTCCGGGACAATAGCAATCAGCCCCAGCATTTT.

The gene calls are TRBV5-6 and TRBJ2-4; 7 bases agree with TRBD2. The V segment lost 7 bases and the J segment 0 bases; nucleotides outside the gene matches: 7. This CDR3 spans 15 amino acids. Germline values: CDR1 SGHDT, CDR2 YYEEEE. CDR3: CASAGEPGAKNIQYF. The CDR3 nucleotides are TGTGCCAGCGCGGGGGAGCCGGGAGCCAAAAACATTCAGTACTTC.

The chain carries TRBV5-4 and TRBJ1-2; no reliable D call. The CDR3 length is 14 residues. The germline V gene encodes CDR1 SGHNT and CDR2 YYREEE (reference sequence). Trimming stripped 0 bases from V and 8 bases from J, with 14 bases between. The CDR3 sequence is CASSLAGQPTGYTF. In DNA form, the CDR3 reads TGTGCCAGCAGCTTGGCCGGCCAACCTACCGGCTACACCTTC.

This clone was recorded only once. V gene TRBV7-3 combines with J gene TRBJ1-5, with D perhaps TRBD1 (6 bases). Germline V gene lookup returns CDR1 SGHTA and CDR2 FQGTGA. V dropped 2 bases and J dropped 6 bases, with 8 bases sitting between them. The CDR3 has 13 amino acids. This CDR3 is CASSLEGGQPQHF. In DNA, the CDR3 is TGTGCCAGCAGCTTAGAGGGGGGTCAGCCCCAGCATTTT.

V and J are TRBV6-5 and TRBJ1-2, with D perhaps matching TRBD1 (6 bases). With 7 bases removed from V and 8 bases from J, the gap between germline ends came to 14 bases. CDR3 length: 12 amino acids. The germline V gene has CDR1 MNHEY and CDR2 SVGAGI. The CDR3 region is CASTLGGGGYTF. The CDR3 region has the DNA TGTGCCAGCACCCTTGGAGGGGGAGGCTACACCTTC.

CDR3 nucleotides: TGTGCCACCCGATCAGGGGCAAACACTGAAGCTTTCTTT. Its translation is CATRSGANTEAFF. The V and J genes are TRBV5-4 and TRBJ1-1, with TRBD1 as a possible D gene (6 bases). Looked up from germline, CDR1 is SGHNT and CDR2 is YYREEE (reference sequence). The V end lost 9 bases, the J end lost 2 bases, and 14 bases lay between the germline ends. The CDR3 has 13 residues.

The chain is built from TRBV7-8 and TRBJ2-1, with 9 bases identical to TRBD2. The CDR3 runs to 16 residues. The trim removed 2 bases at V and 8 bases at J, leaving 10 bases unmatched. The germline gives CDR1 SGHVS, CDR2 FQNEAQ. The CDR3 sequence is CASSLRREGLGDEQFF. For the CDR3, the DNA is TGTGCCAGCAGCTTAAGGCGGGAGGGCCTTGGGGATGAGCAGTTCTTC.

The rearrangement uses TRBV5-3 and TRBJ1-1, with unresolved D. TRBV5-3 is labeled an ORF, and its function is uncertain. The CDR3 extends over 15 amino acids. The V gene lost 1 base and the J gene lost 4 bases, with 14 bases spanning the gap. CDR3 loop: CARSLIRTQGTEAFF. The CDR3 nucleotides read TGTGCCAGAAGCTTGATTAGGACCCAAGGCACTGAAGCTTTCTTT.

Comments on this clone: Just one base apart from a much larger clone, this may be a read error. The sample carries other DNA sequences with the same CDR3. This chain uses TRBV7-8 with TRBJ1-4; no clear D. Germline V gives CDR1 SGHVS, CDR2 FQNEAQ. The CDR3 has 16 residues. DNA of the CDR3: TGTGCCAGCAGCTTAAATGTGCGGATACATAATGAAAAATTGTTTTTT. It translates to CASSLNVRIHNEKLFF.

The CDR3 DNA reads TGTGCCACCAGCAGAGAGCCAGAGACTGAGCAGTTCTTC. This codes for CATSREPETEQFF. This chain uses TRBV15 with TRBJ2-1; D remains unclear. Germline loops: CDR1 LNHNV, CDR2 YYDKDF (reference sequence). This CDR3 comprises 13 residues. Trimming removed 0 bases at V and 9 bases at J, with 9 bases between.

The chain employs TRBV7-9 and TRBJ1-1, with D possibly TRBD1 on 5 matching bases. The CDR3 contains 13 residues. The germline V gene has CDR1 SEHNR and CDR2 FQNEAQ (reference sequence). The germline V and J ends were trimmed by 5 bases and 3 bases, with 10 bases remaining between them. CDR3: CASSGQQDTEAFF. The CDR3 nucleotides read TGTGCCAGCAGCGGGCAACAGGACACTGAAGCTTTCTTT.

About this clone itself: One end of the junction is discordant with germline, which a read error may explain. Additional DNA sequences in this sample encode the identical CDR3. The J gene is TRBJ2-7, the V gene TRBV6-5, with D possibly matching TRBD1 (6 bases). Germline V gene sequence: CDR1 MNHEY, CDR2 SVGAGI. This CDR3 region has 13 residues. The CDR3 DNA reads TGCGCCAGCCGACGGACAGCGCTGGGCGAGCAGTACTTC. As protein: CASRRTALGEQYF.

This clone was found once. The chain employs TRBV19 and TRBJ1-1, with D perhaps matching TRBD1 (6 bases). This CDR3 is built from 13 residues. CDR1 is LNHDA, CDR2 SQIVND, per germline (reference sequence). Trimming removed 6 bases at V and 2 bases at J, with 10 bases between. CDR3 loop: CASSLQGNTEAFF. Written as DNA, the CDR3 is TGTGCCAGTAGCTTACAGGGTAACACTGAAGCTTTCTTT.

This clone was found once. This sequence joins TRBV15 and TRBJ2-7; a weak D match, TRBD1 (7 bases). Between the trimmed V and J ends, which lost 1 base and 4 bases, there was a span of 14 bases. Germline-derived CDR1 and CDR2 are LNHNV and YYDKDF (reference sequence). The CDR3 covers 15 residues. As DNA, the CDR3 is TGTGCCACCAGCAGAGGCGGGACAGCTACTTACGAGCAGTACTTC. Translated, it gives CATSRGGTATYEQYF.

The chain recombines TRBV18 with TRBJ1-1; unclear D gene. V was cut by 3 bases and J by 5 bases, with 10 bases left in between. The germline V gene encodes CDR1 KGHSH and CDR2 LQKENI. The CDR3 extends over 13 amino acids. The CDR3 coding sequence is TGTGCCAGCTCACCGTCTAGTGGAACTGAAGCTTTCTTT. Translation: CASSPSSGTEAFF. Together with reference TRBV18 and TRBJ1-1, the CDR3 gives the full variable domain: NAGVMQNPRHLVRRRGQEARLRCSPMKGHSHVYWYRQLPEEGLKFMVYLQKENIIDESGMPKERFSAEFPKEGPSILRIQQVVRGDSAAYFCASSPSSGTEAFFGQGTRLTVV.